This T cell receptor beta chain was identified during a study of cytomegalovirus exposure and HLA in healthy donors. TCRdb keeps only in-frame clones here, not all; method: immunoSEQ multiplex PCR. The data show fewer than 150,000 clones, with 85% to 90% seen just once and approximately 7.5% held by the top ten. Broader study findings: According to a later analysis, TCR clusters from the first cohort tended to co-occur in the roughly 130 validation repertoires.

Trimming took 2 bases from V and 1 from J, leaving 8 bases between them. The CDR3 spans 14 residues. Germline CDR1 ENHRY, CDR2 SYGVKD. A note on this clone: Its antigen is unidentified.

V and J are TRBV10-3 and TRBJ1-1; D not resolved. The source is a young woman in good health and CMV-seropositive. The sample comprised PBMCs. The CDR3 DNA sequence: TGTGCCATCAGTGAGCCGGAGGAGAACACTGAAGCTTTCTTT. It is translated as CAISEPEENTEAFF.